This T cell receptor beta chain appears in the sequencing data of a study of blood T cell repertoires in COVID-19. Trimming stripped 4 bases from V and 1 base from J, with 13 bases between. The CDR3 is made up of 15 amino acids. Per the germline V gene, CDR1 is LGHDT and CDR2 is YNNKEL (reference sequence). Assay used: immunoSEQ multiplex PCR; TCRdb lists only in-frame clones, some missing. The table shows roughly 100,000 clones, with around 87% occurring only once. This clone is a singleton in its sample. The chain uses TRBV3-1 (or the pseudogene TRBV3-2) and TRBJ1-1; D possibly corresponds to TRBD1 (5 bases). This clonotype was obtained from a woman aged 25 to 45 with acute or convalescent COVID-19. Sequencing input: peripheral blood. CDR3 amino acids: CASSPSGSGNTEAFF. CDR3 nucleotides: TGTGCCAGCAGCCCTTCAGGGTCGGGGAACACTGAAGCTTTCTTT.